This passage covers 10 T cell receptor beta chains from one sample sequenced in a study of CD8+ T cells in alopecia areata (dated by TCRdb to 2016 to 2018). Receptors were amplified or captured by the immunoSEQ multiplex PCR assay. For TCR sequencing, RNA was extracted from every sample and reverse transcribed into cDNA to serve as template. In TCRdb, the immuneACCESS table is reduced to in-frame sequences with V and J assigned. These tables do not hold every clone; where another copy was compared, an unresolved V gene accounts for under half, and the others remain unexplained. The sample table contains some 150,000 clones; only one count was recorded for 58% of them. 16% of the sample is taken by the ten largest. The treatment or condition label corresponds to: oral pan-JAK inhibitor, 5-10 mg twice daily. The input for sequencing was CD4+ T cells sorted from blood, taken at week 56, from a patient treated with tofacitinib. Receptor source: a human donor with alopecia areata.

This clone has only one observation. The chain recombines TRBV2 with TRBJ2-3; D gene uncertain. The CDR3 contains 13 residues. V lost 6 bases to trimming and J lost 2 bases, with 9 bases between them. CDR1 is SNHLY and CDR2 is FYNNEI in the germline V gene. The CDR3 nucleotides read TGTGCCAGCAGGGTAGACCACACAGATACGCAGTATTTT. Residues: CASRVDHTDTQYF. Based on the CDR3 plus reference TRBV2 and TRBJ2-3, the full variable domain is EPEVTQTPSHQVTQMGQEVILRCVPISNHLYFYWYRQILGQKVEFLVSFYNNEISEKSEIFDDQFSVERPDGSNFTLKIRSTKLEDSAMYFCASRVDHTDTQYFGPGTRLTVL.

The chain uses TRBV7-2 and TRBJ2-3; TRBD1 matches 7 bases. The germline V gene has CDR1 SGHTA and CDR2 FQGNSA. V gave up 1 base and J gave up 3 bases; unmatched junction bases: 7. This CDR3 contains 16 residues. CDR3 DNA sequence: TGTGCCAGCAGCTTAGTTAGTGGACAGGAGACAGATACGCAGTATTTT. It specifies CASSLVSGQETDTQYF.

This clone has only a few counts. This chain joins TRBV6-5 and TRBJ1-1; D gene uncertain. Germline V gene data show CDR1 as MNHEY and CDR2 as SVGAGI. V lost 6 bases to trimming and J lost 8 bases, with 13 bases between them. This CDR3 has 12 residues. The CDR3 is CASSYRAGEAFF. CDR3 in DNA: TGTGCCAGCAGCTACCGGGCAGGCGAAGCTTTCTTT.

This CDR3 reads CASSPPRLVNTDTQYF. CDR3 DNA: TGTGCCAGCTCACCACCCCGACTAGTGAACACAGATACGCAGTATTTT. The V gene is TRBV18, the J gene TRBJ2-3, with a possible D match to TRBD2 (6 bases). The CDR3 runs to 16 residues. The germline CDR1 and CDR2 sequences are KGHSH and LQKENI. The germline V and J ends were trimmed by 0 bases and 2 bases, with 12 bases remaining between them.

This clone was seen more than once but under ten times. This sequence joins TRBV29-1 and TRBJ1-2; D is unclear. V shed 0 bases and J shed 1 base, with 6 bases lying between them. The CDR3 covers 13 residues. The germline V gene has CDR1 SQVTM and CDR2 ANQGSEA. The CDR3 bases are TGCAGCGTTGAAGAGGGTATTAACTATGGCTACACCTTC. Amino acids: CSVEEGINYGYTF.

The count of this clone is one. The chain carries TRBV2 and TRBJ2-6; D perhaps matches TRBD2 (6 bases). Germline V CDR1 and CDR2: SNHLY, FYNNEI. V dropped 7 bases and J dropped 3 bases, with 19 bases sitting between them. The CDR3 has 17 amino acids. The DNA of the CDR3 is TGTGCCAGCAAGAGGGCGGGGATTCTGGATGGGGCCAACGTCCTGACTTTC. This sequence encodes CASKRAGILDGANVLTF.

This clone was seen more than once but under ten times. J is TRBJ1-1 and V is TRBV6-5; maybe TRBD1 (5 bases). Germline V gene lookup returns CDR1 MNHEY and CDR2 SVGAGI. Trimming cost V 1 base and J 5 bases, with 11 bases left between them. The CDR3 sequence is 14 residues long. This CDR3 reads CASSYWGRETEAFF. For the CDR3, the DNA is TGTGCCAGCAGTTACTGGGGCAGGGAAACTGAAGCTTTCTTT.

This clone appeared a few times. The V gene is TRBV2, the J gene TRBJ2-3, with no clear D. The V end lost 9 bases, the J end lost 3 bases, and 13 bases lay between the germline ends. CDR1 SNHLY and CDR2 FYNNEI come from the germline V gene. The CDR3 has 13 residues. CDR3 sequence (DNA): TGTGCCAGTGGGATCCTTAGAACAGATACGCAGTATTTT. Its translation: CASGILRTDTQYF. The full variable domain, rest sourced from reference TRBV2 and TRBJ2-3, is EPEVTQTPSHQVTQMGQEVILRCVPISNHLYFYWYRQILGQKVEFLVSFYNNEISEKSEIFDDQFSVERPDGSNFTLKIRSTKLEDSAMYFCASGILRTDTQYFGPGTRLTVL.

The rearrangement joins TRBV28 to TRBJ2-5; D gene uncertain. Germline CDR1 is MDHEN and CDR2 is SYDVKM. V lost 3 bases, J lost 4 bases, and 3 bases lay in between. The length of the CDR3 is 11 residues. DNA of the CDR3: TGTGCCAGCAGTTTGGTAGAGACCCAGTACTTC. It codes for CASSLVETQYF.

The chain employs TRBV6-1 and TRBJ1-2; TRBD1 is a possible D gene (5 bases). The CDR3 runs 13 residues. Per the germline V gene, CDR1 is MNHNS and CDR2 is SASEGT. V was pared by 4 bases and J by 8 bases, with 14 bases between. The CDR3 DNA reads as TGTGCCAGCAGTGCGGGAACCCGGGACGGCTACACCTTC. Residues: CASSAGTRDGYTF.